The 30 T cell receptor beta chains given below trace back to one sample, sequenced in a study of cytomegalovirus exposure and HLA in healthy donors. PCR employed 60 Vbeta and 13 Jbeta primers. The data were produced by immunoSEQ multiplex PCR, yet TCRdb's version contains in-frame clones alone and is incomplete. There are approximately 110,000 clones in the sample; 76% occur only once, and roughly 8% lies in the top ten. The sample comprised PBMCs. The receptors stem from a woman aged 50 to 65 in good health and CMV-seropositive.

J is TRBJ2-5 and V is TRBV29-1, with TRBD1 identical over 7 bases. The CDR3 is 12 residues long. CDR1 SQVTM and CDR2 ANQGSEA come from the germline V gene. Trimming cost V 6 bases and J 1 base; bases outside gene matches: 2. As DNA, the CDR3 is TGCAGCGTCACAGGGGCCCAAGAGACCCAGTACTTC. Its protein product is CSVTGAQETQYF. The full variable domain, completed using reference TRBV29-1 and TRBJ2-5, is SAVISQKPSRDICQRGTSLTIQCQVDSQVTMMFWYRQQPGQSLTLIATANQGSEATYESGFVIDKFPISRPNLTFSTLTVSNMSPEDSSIYLCSVTGAQETQYFGPGTRLLVL.

The chain uses TRBV19 and TRBJ1-1; D remains ambiguous. Trimming took off 3 bases at V and 7 bases at J, with 9 bases between the two ends. Germline-derived CDR1 and CDR2 are LNHDA and SQIVND (reference sequence). There are 12 residues in the CDR3. Here the CDR3 DNA reads TGTGCCAGTAGTATGAAGCCAGGTGAAGCTTTCTTT. This sequence encodes CASSMKPGEAFF.

By share of the sample, this clone is medium-sized (0.01 to 0.1%). This sequence joins TRBV1 and TRBJ2-6; the table's D call of TRBD1 was not tested on the DNA. TRBV1 represents a pseudogene. This CDR3 has 18 residues. CDR3 coding DNA: TGCACCAGCACCTGGGAAGGACAGGAGCCCTCTGGGGCCAACGTCCTGACTTTC. Protein: CTSTWEGQEPSGANVLTF.

The rearrangement uses TRBV6-1 and TRBJ2-5; TRBD2 aligns across 8 bases. This CDR3 comprises 15 residues. In germline, CDR1 is MNHNS, CDR2 SASEGT. The ends lost 4 bases at V and 4 bases at J; junction bases unmatched: 8. DNA for the CDR3: TGTGCCAGCAGTGGGCAAGCGGGGGTTCGAGAGACCCAGTACTTC. Translation gives CASSGQAGVRETQYF.

The chain couples TRBV2 to TRBJ1-6, with 9 bases matching TRBD1. CDR1 SNHLY and CDR2 FYNNEI come from the germline V gene. The CDR3 has 15 residues. After removal of 4 bases from V and 10 bases from J, the junction contained 8 bases not matched to a gene. The CDR3 DNA is TGTGCCAGCAGTGTATCCGGGACAGGGAAGTCACCCCTCCACTTT. Translation gives CASSVSGTGKSPLHF.

The V gene is TRBV5-1, the J gene TRBJ1-1; TRBD1 matches at 8 bases. Germline V gives CDR1 SGHRS, CDR2 YFSETQ. The ends lost 4 bases at V and 4 bases at J; junction bases unmatched: 6. This CDR3 has 14 residues. The chain's CDR3 is CASSEPGQVTEAFF. CDR3 DNA sequence: TGCGCCAGCAGCGAACCGGGACAGGTCACTGAAGCTTTCTTT.

V is TRBV27 and J is TRBJ2-7; 10 bases map to TRBD2. V was clipped by 4 bases and J by 4 bases; unmatched bases: 13. Germline V gives CDR1 MNHEY, CDR2 SMNVEV (reference sequence). The CDR3 has 17 residues. CDR3 protein: CASSSRWTSGVVYEQYF. The CDR3 DNA reads as TGTGCCAGCAGTTCCAGGTGGACTAGCGGTGTTGTATACGAGCAGTACTTC.

The genes are TRBV6-6 and TRBJ1-1; maybe TRBD1 (6 bases). Germline-derived CDR1 and CDR2 are MNHNY and SVGAGI (reference sequence). The V end lost 7 bases, the J end lost 2 bases, and 11 bases lay between the germline ends. This CDR3 comprises 13 residues. CDR3: CASIRGINTEAFF. In DNA, the CDR3 is TGTGCCAGCATCAGGGGCATTAACACTGAAGCTTTCTTT.

This chain joins TRBV10-2 and TRBJ2-5; a weak D match, TRBD2 (7 bases). CDR1 is WSHSY and CDR2 is SAAADI in the germline V gene. The CDR3 has 18 amino acids. V lost 3 bases and J 2 bases, leaving 22 bases between the germline ends. The CDR3 nucleotides are TGCGCCAGCAGTGACCTTCCTCGGGGAGGGGGAGGGCAAGAGACCCAGTACTTC. This codes for CASSDLPRGGGGQETQYF.

The CDR3 DNA reads as TGTGCCAGCAGCCCGGGGGGCGGGGGTAAGGGCGAGCAGTACTTC. Protein product: CASSPGGGGKGEQYF. This chain connects TRBV7-2 to TRBJ2-7; D is perhaps TRBD2 (7 bases). Germline V gene lookup returns CDR1 SGHTA and CDR2 FQGNSA. Trimming left V 5 bases short and J 6 bases short, with 20 bases between. This CDR3 has 15 amino acids.

The CDR3 sequence is CASSQERAAGYGYTF. The CDR3 region has the DNA TGCGCCAGCAGCCAAGAAAGGGCCGCGGGCTATGGCTACACCTTC. The J gene is TRBJ1-2, the V gene TRBV4-3, with D unresolved. Trimming stripped 0 bases from V and 4 bases from J, with 12 bases between. Germline V gene data show CDR1 as LGHNA and CDR2 as YSLEER. This CDR3 has 15 amino acids.

The J gene is TRBJ2-7, the V gene TRBV2; 7 positions agree with TRBD1. Trimming removed 11 bases from V and 0 bases from J; junction bases left unmatched: 4. Germline CDR1 and CDR2: SNHLY and FYNNEI. This CDR3 comprises 12 residues. As DNA, the CDR3 is TGTGCCGGGACAGTAAACTCCTACGAGCAGTACTTC. Translating gives CAGTVNSYEQYF.

The gene calls are TRBV10-3 and TRBJ2-5; 13 nucleotides agree with TRBD2. The end of the DNA is better explained by TRBJ2-7, so the J call may be wrong. Looked up from germline, CDR1 is ENHRY and CDR2 is SYGVKD. This CDR3 is built from 14 residues. The CDR3 region has the DNA TGTGCCATCAGGGGACTAGCGGGGTCCTACGAGCAGTACTTC. Translating gives CAIRGLAGSYEQYF.

The table lists this clone with a few counts. The V call is TRBV25-1, the J call TRBJ2-7; 11 positions agree with TRBD1. The junction had 5 bases not matched to a gene; V was cut back by 7 bases and J by 6 bases. This CDR3 region has 13 residues. From germline, CDR1 is MGHDK and CDR2 SYGVNS. In DNA form, the CDR3 reads TGTGCCAGCAACAAGGGACAGGGGGGCGAGCAGTACTTC. Encoded protein: CASNKGQGGEQYF.

The V and J genes are TRBV11-3 and TRBJ1-3; 8 bases align to TRBD1. Per the germline V gene, CDR1 is SGHNT and CDR2 is YENEEA. This CDR3 region has 15 residues. V trimming: 3 bases; J trimming: 8 bases; junction bases outside the gene matches: 9. CDR3 region: CASSFTSGGEYTIYF. CDR3 coding DNA: TGTGCCAGCAGCTTTACCTCAGGGGGCGAGTACACCATATATTTT.

This rearrangement joins TRBV11-2 to TRBJ1-1, with a weak D call TRBD1 (5 bases). V dropped 4 bases and J dropped 8 bases, with 14 bases sitting between them. Germline V gene sequence: CDR1 SGHAT, CDR2 FQNNGV. The CDR3 extends over 13 amino acids. The DNA for the CDR3 is TGTGCCAGCAGCTGGTCAGGGCTCCAAGAAGCTTTCTTT. Its protein product is CASSWSGLQEAFF.

The rearrangement joins TRBV7-9 to TRBJ2-1, with 15 bases fitting TRBD2. CDR3 size: 15 residues. CDR1 is SEHNR and CDR2 is FQNEAQ in the germline V gene (reference sequence). Trimming cost V 4 bases and J 8 bases; bases outside gene matches: 3. CDR3 loop: CASSSRTSGRDEQFF. Written as DNA, the CDR3 is TGTGCCAGCAGCTCCCGGACTAGCGGGAGGGATGAGCAGTTCTTC.

Ten or more counts support this clone. The CDR3 nucleotides are TGTGCCAGCAGTTTCGGGGACAGGGTCGAAAAACTGTTTTTT. It is translated as CASSFGDRVEKLFF. The chain combines TRBV27 with TRBJ1-4; TRBD1 matches at 9 bases. The CDR3 is 14 residues long. Germline V gene lookup returns CDR1 MNHEY and CDR2 SMNVEV (reference sequence). The ends lost 3 bases at V and 8 bases at J; junction bases unmatched: 4.

The chain uses TRBV7-9 and TRBJ1-1, with 10 bases matching TRBD1. The CDR3 has 16 amino acids. V was pared by 4 bases and J by 0 bases, with 5 bases of the junction left unmatched. Per the germline V gene, CDR1 is SEHNR and CDR2 is FQNEAQ (reference sequence). The CDR3 sequence is CASSSPTGGMNTEAFF. CDR3 sequence (DNA): TGTGCCAGCAGCTCCCCGACAGGGGGCATGAACACTGAAGCTTTCTTT.

V is TRBV29-1 and J is TRBJ1-5, with unresolved D. Germline assignment: CDR1 SQVTM and CDR2 ANQGSEA. The CDR3 is 14 amino acids. Deletions cut 8 bases from V and 10 bases from J, with 24 bases between. The CDR3, as DNA: TGCAGCCCCCCTTACCATAGGAGGGAGGGTCCCCAGCATTTT. Amino acid sequence: CSPPYHRREGPQHF.

V usage is TRBV19 and J usage is TRBJ1-2; 8 nucleotides match TRBD1. The V gene end was trimmed by 2 bases and the J gene end by 4 bases; junction bases not matched to a gene: 6. The CDR3 is 15 residues long. Germline-derived CDR1 and CDR2 are LNHDA and SQIVND (reference sequence). The CDR3: CASSIPRGPFYGYTF. Here the CDR3 DNA reads TGTGCCAGTAGTATACCCAGGGGGCCCTTCTATGGCTACACCTTC.

The chain uses TRBV7-9 and TRBJ2-5; 10 positions agree with TRBD1. The CDR3 loop spans 15 amino acids. Losses at the gene ends were 4 bases for V and 3 bases for J; bases not matched to a gene: 5. From germline, CDR1 is SEHNR and CDR2 FQNEAQ (reference sequence). CDR3 region: CASSSRQGAEETQYF. Here the CDR3 DNA reads TGTGCCAGCAGCTCAAGACAGGGGGCAGAAGAGACCCAGTACTTC.

This rearrangement joins TRBV5-4 to TRBJ1-1, with a weak D call TRBD1 (6 bases). The CDR3 covers 12 residues. Germline V gene sequence: CDR1 SGHNT, CDR2 YYREEE (reference sequence). Trimming took 4 bases from V and 11 from J, leaving 15 bases between them. The CDR3 is CASSLGAGEAFF. In DNA, the CDR3 is TGTGCCAGCAGCCTGGGGGCAGGGGAGGCTTTCTTT. Based on the CDR3 plus reference TRBV5-4 and TRBJ1-1, the full variable domain is ETGVTQSPTHLIKTRGQQVTLRCSSQSGHNTVSWYQQALGQGPQFIFQYYREEENGRGNFPPRFSGLQFPNYSSELNVNALELDDSALYLCASSLGAGEAFFGQGTRLTVV.

The rearrangement uses TRBV2 and TRBJ1-3; possible D gene TRBD1, 5 bases. This CDR3 spans 12 amino acids. V dropped 8 bases and J dropped 4 bases, with 9 bases sitting between them. Looked up from germline, CDR1 is SNHLY and CDR2 is FYNNEI. The CDR3: CASGATGNTIYF. In DNA form, the CDR3 reads TGTGCCAGCGGGGCCACAGGAAACACCATATATTTT.

The rearrangement uses TRBV2 and TRBJ1-6, with D unresolved. Per the germline V gene, CDR1 is SNHLY and CDR2 is FYNNEI. The CDR3 is 17 amino acids. V was shortened by 1 base and J by 0 bases, with 10 bases between the two germline ends. CDR3 protein: CASSEELPSSYNSPLHF. Written as DNA, the CDR3 is TGTGCCAGCAGTGAAGAGTTACCGAGCTCCTATAATTCACCCCTCCACTTT.

This clone turned up a few times. The chain links TRBV21-1 to TRBJ2-3; TRBD2, the table's D call, was not compared with the DNA. TRBV21-1 counts as a pseudogene. CDR3 length: 14 residues. The CDR3 DNA is TGTGCCAGCAGCAAAGCACGGGGGGTAGATACGCAGTATTTT. This encodes CASSKARGVDTQYF.

This clone was recorded only once. This rearrangement joins TRBV19 to TRBJ1-1, with TRBD1 as a possible D gene (6 bases). Trimming left V 5 bases short and J 4 bases short, with 14 bases between. From germline, CDR1 is LNHDA and CDR2 SQIVND (reference sequence). There are 14 residues in the CDR3. CDR3 in amino acids: CASSPMDSLTEAFF. The CDR3 coding sequence is TGTGCCAGTAGTCCCATGGACAGCCTCACTGAAGCTTTCTTT. The full variable domain, in which reference TRBV19 and TRBJ1-1 provide the parts outside the CDR3, is DGGITQSPKYLFRKEGQNVTLSCEQNLNHDAMYWYRQDPGQGLRLIYYSQIVNDFQKGDIAEGYSVSREKKESFPLTVTSAQKNPTAFYLCASSPMDSLTEAFFGQGTRLTVV.

V is TRBV9 and J is TRBJ2-2; D might be TRBD1 (7 bases). The V and J ends lost 3 bases and 3 bases respectively, with 18 bases between them. The CDR3 spans 17 residues. Germline CDR1 and CDR2: SGDLS and YYNGEE. CDR3 DNA sequence: TGTGCCAGCAGCGCACCCCAGGGGGACTTCTACACCGGGGAGCTGTTTTTT. This encodes CASSAPQGDFYTGELFF.

V is TRBV5-1 and J is TRBJ1-1; no clear D. CDR1 SGHRS and CDR2 YFSETQ come from the germline V gene. The CDR3 length is 14 residues. The germline V and J ends were trimmed by 0 bases and 5 bases, with 11 bases remaining between them. The CDR3 sequence: CASSLASTSTEAFF. DNA for the CDR3: TGCGCCAGCAGCTTGGCCTCGACATCTACTGAAGCTTTCTTT.

This chain links TRBV4-1 with TRBJ2-3; D may be TRBD2 (5 bases). The CDR3 extends over 18 amino acids. Germline CDR1 is MGHRA and CDR2 is YSYEKL. Trimming left V 0 bases short and J 2 bases short, with 18 bases between. The CDR3 here is CASSQDLGASRVTDTQYF. CDR3 nucleotides: TGCGCCAGCAGCCAAGATCTAGGAGCCTCGAGGGTCACAGATACGCAGTATTTT.